The present TCR beta chain was sequenced within a study of T cell repertoires in cytomegalovirus infection. Background on the study: It can be stated that public TCR beta signatures indicated CMV infection as well as a matching HLA type.

TCRdb analysed the reads with MiXCR anew, one entry per CDR3 protein. Seen here are more than 650,000 distinct CDR3 sequences, roughly 35% observed once, and the top ten hold under 3%. J lost 11 bases, V lost 0 bases, and 11 bases had no gene match. The germline gives CDR1 MNHEY, CDR2 SVGAGI. This CDR3 region has 16 residues. This clonotype was seen only a few times. Its specificity is unknown. Notes on the study in general: The cumulative frequency of public TCR beta families distinguished individuals who carried CMV together with the relevant HLA. HLA-C-restricted CMV clonotypes gave the most frequent clonotype in two of eight donors.

The specimen sequenced was PBMCs. V is TRBV6-5 and J is TRBJ1-1, with TRBD1 matching over 11 bases. The origin of this receptor is a human donor in good health (CMV status not recorded). Some clones in this sample may be carry-over from other donors' samples. DNA of the CDR3: TGTGCCAGCAGTTACTCGGATGGGACAGGGGGTTTAGGGGCTTTCTTT. It specifies CASSYSDGTGGLGAFF.